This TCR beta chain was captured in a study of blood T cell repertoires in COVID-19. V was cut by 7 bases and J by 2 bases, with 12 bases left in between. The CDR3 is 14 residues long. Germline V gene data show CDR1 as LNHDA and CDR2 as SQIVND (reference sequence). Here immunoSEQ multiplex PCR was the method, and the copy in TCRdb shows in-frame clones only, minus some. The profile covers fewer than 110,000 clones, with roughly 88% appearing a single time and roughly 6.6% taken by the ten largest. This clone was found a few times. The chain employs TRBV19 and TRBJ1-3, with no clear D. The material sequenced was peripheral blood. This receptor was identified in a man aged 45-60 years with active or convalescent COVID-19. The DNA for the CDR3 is TGTGCCAGTAAGAGGGAGTCGGCTGGAAACACCATATATTTT. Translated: CASKRESAGNTIYF.